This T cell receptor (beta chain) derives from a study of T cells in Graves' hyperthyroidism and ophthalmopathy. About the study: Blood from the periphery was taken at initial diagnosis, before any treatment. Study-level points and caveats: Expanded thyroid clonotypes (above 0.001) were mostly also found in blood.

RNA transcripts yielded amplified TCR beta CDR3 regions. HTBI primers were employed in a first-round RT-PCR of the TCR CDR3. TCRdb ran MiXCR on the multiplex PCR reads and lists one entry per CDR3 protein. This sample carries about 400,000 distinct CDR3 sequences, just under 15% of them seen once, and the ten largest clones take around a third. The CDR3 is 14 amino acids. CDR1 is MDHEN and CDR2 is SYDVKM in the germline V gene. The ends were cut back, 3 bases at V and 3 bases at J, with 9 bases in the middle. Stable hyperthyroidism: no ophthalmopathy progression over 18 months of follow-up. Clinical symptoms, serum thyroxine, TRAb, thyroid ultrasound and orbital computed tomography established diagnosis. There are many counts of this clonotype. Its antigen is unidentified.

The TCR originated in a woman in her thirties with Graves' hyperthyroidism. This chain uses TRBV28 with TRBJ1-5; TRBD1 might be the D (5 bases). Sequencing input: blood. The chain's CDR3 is CASSFQGSNQPQHF. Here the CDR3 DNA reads TGTGCCAGCAGTTTTCAGGGATCCAATCAGCCCCAGCATTTT.